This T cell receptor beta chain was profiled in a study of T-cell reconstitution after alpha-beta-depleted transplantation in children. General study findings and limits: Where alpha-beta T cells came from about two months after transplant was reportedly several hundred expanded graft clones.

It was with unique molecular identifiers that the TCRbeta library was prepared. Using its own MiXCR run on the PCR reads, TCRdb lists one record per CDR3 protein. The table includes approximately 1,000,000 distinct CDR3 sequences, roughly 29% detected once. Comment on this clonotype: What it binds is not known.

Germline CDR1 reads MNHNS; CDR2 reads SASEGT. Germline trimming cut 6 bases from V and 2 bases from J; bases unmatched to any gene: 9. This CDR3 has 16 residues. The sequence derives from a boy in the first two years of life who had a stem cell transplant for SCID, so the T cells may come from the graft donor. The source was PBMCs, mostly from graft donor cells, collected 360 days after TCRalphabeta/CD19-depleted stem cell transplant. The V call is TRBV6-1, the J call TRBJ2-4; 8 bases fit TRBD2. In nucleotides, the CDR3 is TGTGCCAGCAGCAACGGGGGGGCCGGGTCCAAAAACATTCAGTACTTC. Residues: CASSNGGAGSKNIQYF.